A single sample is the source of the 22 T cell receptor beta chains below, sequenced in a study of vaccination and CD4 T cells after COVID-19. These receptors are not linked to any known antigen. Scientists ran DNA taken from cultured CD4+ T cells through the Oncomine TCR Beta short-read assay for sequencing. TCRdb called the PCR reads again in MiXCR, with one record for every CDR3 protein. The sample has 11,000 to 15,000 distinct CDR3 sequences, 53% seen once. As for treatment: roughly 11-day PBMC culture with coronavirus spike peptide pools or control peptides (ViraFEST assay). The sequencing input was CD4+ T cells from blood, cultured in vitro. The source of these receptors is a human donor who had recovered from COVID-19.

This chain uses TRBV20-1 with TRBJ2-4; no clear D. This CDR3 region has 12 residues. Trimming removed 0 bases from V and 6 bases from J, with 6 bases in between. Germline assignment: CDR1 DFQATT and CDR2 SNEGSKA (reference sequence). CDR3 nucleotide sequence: TGCAGTGCTAGAGATGCGGTAAACATTCAGTACTTC. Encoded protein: CSARDAVNIQYF.

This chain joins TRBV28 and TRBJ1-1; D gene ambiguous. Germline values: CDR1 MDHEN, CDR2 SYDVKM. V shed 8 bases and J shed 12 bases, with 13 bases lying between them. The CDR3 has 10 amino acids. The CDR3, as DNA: TGTGCCAGCCATCTTAGGCGGACTTTCTTT. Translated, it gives CASHLRRTFF.

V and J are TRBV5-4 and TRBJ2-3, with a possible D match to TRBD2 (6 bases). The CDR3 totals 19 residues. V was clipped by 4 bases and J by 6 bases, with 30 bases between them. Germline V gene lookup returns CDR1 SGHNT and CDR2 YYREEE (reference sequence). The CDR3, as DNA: TGTGCCAGCAGCCACACCTTGATGCCGGGAGTCGGTGGGTGGGATACGCAGTATTTT. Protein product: CASSHTLMPGVGGWDTQYF.

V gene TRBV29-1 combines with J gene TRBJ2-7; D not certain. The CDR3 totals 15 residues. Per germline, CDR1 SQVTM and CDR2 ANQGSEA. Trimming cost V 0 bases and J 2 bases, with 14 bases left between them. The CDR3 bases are TGCAGCGTTGAAGAGCGTCCGGGCAGGACCTACGAGCAGTACTTC. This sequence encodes CSVEERPGRTYEQYF.

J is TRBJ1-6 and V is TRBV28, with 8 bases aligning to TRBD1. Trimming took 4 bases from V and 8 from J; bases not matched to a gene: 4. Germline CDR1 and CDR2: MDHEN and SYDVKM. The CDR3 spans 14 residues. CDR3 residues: CASSSRQGYSPLHF. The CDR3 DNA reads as TGTGCCAGCAGTTCTCGACAGGGGTATTCACCCCTCCACTTT.

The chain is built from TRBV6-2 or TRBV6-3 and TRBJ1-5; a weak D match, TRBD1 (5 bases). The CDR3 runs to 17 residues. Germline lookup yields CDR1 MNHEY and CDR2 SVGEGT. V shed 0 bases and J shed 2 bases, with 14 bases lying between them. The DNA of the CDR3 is TGTGCCAGCAGTTACTCGATGGGCAGGGTGGGCAATCAGCCCCAGCATTTT. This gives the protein CASSYSMGRVGNQPQHF.

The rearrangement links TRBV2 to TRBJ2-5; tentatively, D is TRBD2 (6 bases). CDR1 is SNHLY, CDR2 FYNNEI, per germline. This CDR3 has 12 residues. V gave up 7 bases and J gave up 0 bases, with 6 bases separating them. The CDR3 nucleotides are TGTGCCAGCACGGGGGACCAAGAGACCCAGTACTTC. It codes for CASTGDQETQYF.

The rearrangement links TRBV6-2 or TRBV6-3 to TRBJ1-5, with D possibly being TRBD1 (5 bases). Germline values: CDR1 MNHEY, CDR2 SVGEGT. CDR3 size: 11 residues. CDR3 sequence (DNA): TGTGCATCAGGCACCGGGGGGCCCCAGCATTTT. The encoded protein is CASGTGGPQHF.

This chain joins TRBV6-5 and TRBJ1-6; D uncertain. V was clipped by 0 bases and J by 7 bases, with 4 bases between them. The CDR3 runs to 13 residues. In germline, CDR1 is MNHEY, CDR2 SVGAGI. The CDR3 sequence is CASSYSRNSPLHF. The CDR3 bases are TGTGCCAGCAGTTACTCTAGGAATTCACCCCTCCACTTT.

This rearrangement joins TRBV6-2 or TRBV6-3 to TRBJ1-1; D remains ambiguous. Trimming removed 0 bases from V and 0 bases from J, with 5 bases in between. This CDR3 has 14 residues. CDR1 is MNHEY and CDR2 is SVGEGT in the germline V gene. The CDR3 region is CASSYSRMNTEAFF. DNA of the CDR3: TGTGCCAGCAGTTACTCCAGGATGAACACTGAAGCTTTCTTT.

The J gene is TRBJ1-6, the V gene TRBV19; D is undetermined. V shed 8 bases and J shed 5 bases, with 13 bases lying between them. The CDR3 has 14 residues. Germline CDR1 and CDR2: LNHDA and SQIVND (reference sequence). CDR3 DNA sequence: TGTGCCAGTCGTTCTGGACTGAATAATTCACCCCTCCACTTT. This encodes CASRSGLNNSPLHF.

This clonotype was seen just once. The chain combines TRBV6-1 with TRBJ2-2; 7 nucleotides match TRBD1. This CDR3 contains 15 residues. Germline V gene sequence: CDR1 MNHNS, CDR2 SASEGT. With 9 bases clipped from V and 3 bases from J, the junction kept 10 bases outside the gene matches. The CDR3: CASKKGQSYTGELFF. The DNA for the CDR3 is TGTGCCAGTAAGAAGGGACAGTCTTACACCGGGGAGCTGTTTTTT.

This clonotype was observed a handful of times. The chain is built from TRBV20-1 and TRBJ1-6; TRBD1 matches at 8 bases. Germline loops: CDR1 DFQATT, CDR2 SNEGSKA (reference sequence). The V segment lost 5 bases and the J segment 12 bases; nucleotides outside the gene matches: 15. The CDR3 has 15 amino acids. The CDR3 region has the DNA TGCAGTGCTCCGATCCCGACAGGGGCGACGCGACCCCTCCACTTT. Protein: CSAPIPTGATRPLHF.

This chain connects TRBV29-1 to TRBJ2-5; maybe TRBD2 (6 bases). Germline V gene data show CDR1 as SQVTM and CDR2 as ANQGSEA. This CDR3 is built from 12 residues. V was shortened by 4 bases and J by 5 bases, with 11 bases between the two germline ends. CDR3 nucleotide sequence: TGCAGCGTTGTCGCGGGGCAGGAGACCCAGTACTTC. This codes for CSVVAGQETQYF.

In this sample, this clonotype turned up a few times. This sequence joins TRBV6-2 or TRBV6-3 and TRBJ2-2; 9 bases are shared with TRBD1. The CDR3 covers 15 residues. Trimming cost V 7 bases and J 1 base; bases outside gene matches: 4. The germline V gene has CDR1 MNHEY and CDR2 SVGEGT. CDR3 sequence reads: CASTTGGRNTGELFF. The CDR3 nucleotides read TGTGCCAGCACCACAGGGGGCCGGAACACCGGGGAGCTGTTTTTT.

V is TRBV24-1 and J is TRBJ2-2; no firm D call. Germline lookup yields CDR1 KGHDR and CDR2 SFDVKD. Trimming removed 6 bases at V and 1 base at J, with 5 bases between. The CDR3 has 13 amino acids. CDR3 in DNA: TGTGCCACCAGTCGTGGGAACACCGGGGAGCTGTTTTTT. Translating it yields CATSRGNTGELFF.

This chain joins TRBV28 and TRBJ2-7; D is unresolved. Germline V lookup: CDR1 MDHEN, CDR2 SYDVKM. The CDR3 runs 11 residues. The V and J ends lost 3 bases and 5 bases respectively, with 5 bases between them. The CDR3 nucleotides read TGTGCCAGCAGTTTTTTCCACGAGCAGTACTTC. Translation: CASSFFHEQYF.

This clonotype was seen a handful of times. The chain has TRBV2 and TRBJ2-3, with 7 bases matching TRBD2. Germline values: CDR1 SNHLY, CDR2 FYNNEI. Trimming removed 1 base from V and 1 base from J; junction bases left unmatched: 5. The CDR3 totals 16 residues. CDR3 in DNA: TGTGCCAGCAGTGAAGAAGCCCTAGCGGGCACAGATACGCAGTATTTT. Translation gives CASSEEALAGTDTQYF.

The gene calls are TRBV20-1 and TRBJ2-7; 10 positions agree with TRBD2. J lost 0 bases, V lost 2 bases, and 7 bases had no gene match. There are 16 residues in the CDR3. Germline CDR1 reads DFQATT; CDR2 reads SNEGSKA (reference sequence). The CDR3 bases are TGCAGTGCTAGACCAGGACTAGCGGTTCACTCCTACGAGCAGTACTTC. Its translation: CSARPGLAVHSYEQYF.

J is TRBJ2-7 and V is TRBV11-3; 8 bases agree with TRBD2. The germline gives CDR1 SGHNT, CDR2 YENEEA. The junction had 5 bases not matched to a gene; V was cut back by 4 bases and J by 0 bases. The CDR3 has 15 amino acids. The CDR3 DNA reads TGTGCCAGCAGCTCCGGGACTAGGGGCTCCTACGAGCAGTACTTC. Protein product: CASSSGTRGSYEQYF.

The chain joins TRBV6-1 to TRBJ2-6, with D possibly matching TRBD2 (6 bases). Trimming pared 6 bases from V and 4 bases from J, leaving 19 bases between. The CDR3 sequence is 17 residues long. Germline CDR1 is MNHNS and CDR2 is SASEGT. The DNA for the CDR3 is TGTGCCAGCAGCCAAAAGCCTTCGGGGGTCGGGGCCAACGTCCTGACTTTC. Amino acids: CASSQKPSGVGANVLTF.

In DNA, the CDR3 is TGCAGTGCTGGAGGACAGGTCGTTGGCGCTGAAGCTTTCTTT. It specifies CSAGGQVVGAEAFF. V and J are TRBV20-1 and TRBJ1-1, with 7 bases that match TRBD1. The V and J ends lost 5 bases and 6 bases, in that order; junction bases with no gene match: 12. The CDR3 spans 14 residues. In germline, CDR1 is DFQATT, CDR2 SNEGSKA (reference sequence).